This TCR beta chain was documented in a study of beta chain features in type 1 diabetes. As to this clone: Antigen unknown.

The CDR3 loop spans 12 amino acids. V dropped 4 bases and J dropped 6 bases, with 10 bases sitting between them. From germline, CDR1 is SEHNR and CDR2 FQNEAQ (reference sequence). Study observations and caveats: In all four CD4+ subsets, TCRB CDR3 length was significantly, moderately reduced in type 1 diabetes.

Every isolated RNA sample was fully reverse transcribed, so sequencing captured expressed TCRB transcripts. Measured with immunoSEQ multiplex PCR; TCRdb has only the in-frame clones, and not every one. The sample records some 330,000 clones, 10% to 15% being singletons. This receptor was taken from a woman aged 18-35 years with type 1 diabetes. Sequencing was done on a sample of naive CD4+ T cells from blood. The rearrangement uses TRBV7-9 and TRBJ2-7; D might be TRBD1 (5 bases). The CDR3 bases are TGTGCCAGCAGCTCCCAGGGTGTCGAGCAGTACTTC. This encodes CASSSQGVEQYF.